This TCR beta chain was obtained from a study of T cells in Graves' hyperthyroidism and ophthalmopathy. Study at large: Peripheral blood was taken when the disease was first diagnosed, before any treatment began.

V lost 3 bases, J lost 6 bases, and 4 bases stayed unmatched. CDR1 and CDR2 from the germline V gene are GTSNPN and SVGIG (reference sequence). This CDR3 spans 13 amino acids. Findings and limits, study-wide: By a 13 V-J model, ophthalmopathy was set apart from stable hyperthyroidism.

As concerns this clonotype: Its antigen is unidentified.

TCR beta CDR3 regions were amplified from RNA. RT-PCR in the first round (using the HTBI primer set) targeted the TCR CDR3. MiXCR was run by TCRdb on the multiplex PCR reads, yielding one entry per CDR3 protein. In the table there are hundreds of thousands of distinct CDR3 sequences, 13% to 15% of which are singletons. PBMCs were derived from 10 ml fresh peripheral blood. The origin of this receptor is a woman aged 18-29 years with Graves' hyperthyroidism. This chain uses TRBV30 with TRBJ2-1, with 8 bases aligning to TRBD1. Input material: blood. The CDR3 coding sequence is TGTGCCTGGAGCTTGACAGGGGTCAATGAGCAGTTCTTC. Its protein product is CAWSLTGVNEQFF.